These 16 T cell receptor beta chains originate from one sample sequenced in a study of cytomegalovirus exposure and HLA in healthy donors. The study ran its PCR with 60 Vbeta and 13 Jbeta primers. Measured with immunoSEQ multiplex PCR; TCRdb has only the in-frame clones, and not every one. The data contain 100,000 to 150,000 clones, over 75% of them singletons. Sequenced: PBMCs. The source of these receptors is a woman aged 40-49 years in good health and CMV-seropositive.

The rearrangement links TRBV5-1 to TRBJ2-7, with 9 bases lining up with TRBD1. CDR1 is SGHRS and CDR2 is YFSETQ in the germline V gene. The V gene end was trimmed by 4 bases and the J gene end by 5 bases; junction bases not matched to a gene: 10. The CDR3 length is 15 residues. The CDR3 region has the DNA TGCGCCAGCAGCGTGCCGGGACAGGGTTCCCACGAGCAGTACTTC. Its protein is CASSVPGQGSHEQYF.

V gene TRBV2 combines with J gene TRBJ2-2; the D gene is possibly TRBD1 (5 bases). V shed 4 bases and J shed 8 bases, with 26 bases lying between them. This CDR3 region has 18 residues. The germline V gene has CDR1 SNHLY and CDR2 FYNNEI. The CDR3 DNA sequence: TGTGCCAGCAGTGGATTTTCAGGGTTTGGATGGCCAATGGGGGAGCTGTTTTTT. Translating gives CASSGFSGFGWPMGELFF.

The genes are TRBV7-3 and TRBJ2-1; 12 positions match TRBD2. The CDR3 length is 15 residues. V was pared by 1 base and J by 9 bases, with 4 bases of the junction left unmatched. Per germline, CDR1 SGHTA and CDR2 FQGTGA. Here the CDR3 reads CASSLRTSGTGEQFF. As DNA, the CDR3 is TGTGCCAGCAGCTTAAGGACTAGCGGGACGGGTGAGCAGTTCTTC.

The sample holds one count of this clone. This chain uses TRBV6-1 with TRBJ1-2; D not certain. CDR1 is MNHNS and CDR2 is SASEGT in the germline V gene. V dropped 6 bases and J dropped 2 bases, with 16 bases sitting between them. The CDR3 extends over 15 amino acids. The CDR3 loop reads CASSQRTTPNYGYTF. The CDR3 nucleotides are TGTGCCAGCAGCCAAAGAACGACACCAAACTATGGCTACACCTTC.

There are a few counts of this clone. The chain employs TRBV18 and TRBJ1-6; the match to TRBD1 covers 7 bases. The CDR3 contains 16 residues. Germline trimming cut 5 bases from V and 6 bases from J; bases unmatched to any gene: 10. Germline CDR1 and CDR2: KGHSH and LQKENI. CDR3 in amino acids: CASSMGVGQANSPLHF. The CDR3, as DNA: TGTGCCAGCTCAATGGGGGTAGGACAGGCTAATTCACCCCTCCACTTT.

The chain has TRBV9 and TRBJ2-7; 9 nucleotides match TRBD1. CDR1 and CDR2 from the germline V gene are SGDLS and YYNGEE. Trimming at V came to 3 bases and at J to 5 bases, leaving 9 bases not matched to a gene. The CDR3 contains 15 residues. The CDR3 DNA reads as TGTGCCAGCAGCGAGGGGGACAGGGCGATTGACGAGCAGTACTTC. Its translation is CASSEGDRAIDEQYF.

This clone was detected a few times. The rearrangement uses TRBV9 and TRBJ1-3; D possibly corresponds to TRBD1 (5 bases). The CDR3 covers 15 residues. The V end lost 2 bases, the J end lost 4 bases, and 13 bases lay between the germline ends. Germline V gives CDR1 SGDLS, CDR2 YYNGEE. The CDR3 sequence: CASSVLAGQGNTIYF. In DNA, the CDR3 is TGTGCCAGCAGCGTTCTGGCAGGGCAGGGAAACACCATATATTTT.

The chain's CDR3 is CASSWTGASSYNEQFF. The CDR3 coding sequence is TGTGCCAGCAGCTGGACAGGGGCCAGCTCCTACAATGAGCAGTTCTTC. The chain has TRBV11-1 and TRBJ2-1; TRBD1 aligns across 9 bases. The ends lost 4 bases at V and 0 bases at J; junction bases unmatched: 4. CDR1 and CDR2 from the germline V gene are SGHAT and FQDESV (reference sequence). The CDR3 sequence is 16 residues long.

In its sample, this clone was seen a few times. This rearrangement joins TRBV6-5 to TRBJ1-4, with TRBD1 matching 9 bases. Trimming removed 4 bases from V and 7 bases from J; junction bases left unmatched: 7. Germline V gene data show CDR1 as MNHEY and CDR2 as SVGAGI. The CDR3 sequence is 15 residues long. This chain's CDR3 is CASSSWTGVGEKLFF. DNA for the CDR3: TGTGCCAGCAGTTCCTGGACAGGGGTGGGTGAAAAACTGTTTTTT.

The gene calls are TRBV15 and TRBJ1-3, with D possibly matching TRBD1 (5 bases). V lost 5 bases and J 0 bases, leaving 14 bases between the germline ends. The CDR3 sequence is 16 residues long. The germline gives CDR1 LNHNV, CDR2 YYDKDF (reference sequence). CDR3 DNA: TGTGCCACCAGCCCTATGACAGAGAGCTCTGGAAACACCATATATTTT. Protein sequence: CATSPMTESSGNTIYF.

The CDR3 sequence: CASSVASAGEAFF. The CDR3 coding sequence is TGTGCCAGCAGCGTAGCTTCGGCAGGTGAAGCTTTCTTT. The rearrangement joins TRBV9 to TRBJ1-1; the D is unclear. Germline CDR1 is SGDLS and CDR2 is YYNGEE. V was cut by 0 bases and J by 7 bases, with 10 bases left in between. This CDR3 spans 13 amino acids.

With respect to this clone: A junction boundary mismatches the germline segment, possibly from a read error. The chain has TRBV11-2 and TRBJ1-2, with D perhaps TRBD1 (5 bases). Germline V gene data show CDR1 as SGHAT and CDR2 as FQNNGV. The length of the CDR3 is 13 residues. The CDR3 DNA reads TGTGCCAGCAGCCCGGAATCGGGACTCCTCTTCGCCTTC. Its protein is CASSPESGLLFAF.

This clone was detected only a few times. This sequence joins TRBV6-5 and TRBJ2-5; 7 positions match TRBD1. The better agreement between TRBJ2-7 and the DNA end casts doubt on the J call. Germline assignment: CDR1 MNHEY and CDR2 SVGAGI. The CDR3 has 13 residues. The CDR3 here is CASSTLQGYEQYF. The DNA of the CDR3 is TGTGCCAGCAGTACTTTACAGGGGTACGAGCAGTACTTC.

The chain carries TRBV10-2 and TRBJ2-3; the D gene is possibly TRBD2 (6 bases). Germline assignment: CDR1 WSHSY and CDR2 SAAADI. The CDR3 consists of 14 residues. Between the trimmed V and J ends, which lost 3 bases and 0 bases, there was a span of 7 bases. Here the CDR3 DNA reads TGCGCCAGCAGTGAAGGGACTAGCACAGATACGCAGTATTTT. It codes for CASSEGTSTDTQYF.

The V gene is TRBV7-8, the J gene TRBJ2-3; 9 bases match TRBD2. The CDR3 has 16 amino acids. Germline assignment: CDR1 SGHVS and CDR2 FQNEAQ. The V segment lost 7 bases and the J segment 3 bases; nucleotides outside the gene matches: 11. The CDR3 sequence is CASTPSSGLATDTQYF. The CDR3 nucleotides read TGTGCCAGCACCCCGAGTTCTGGACTAGCGACAGATACGCAGTATTTT. Complete variable domain (other parts from reference TRBV7-8 and TRBJ2-3): GAGVSQSPRYKVAKRGQDVALRCDPISGHVSLFWYQQALGQGPEFLTYFQNEAQLDKSGLPSDRFFAERPEGSVSTLKIQRTQQEDSAVYLCASTPSSGLATDTQYFGPGTRLTVL.

The chain carries TRBV7-3 and TRBJ2-2, with TRBD2 matching over 12 bases. CDR1 and CDR2 (germline): SGHTA, FQGTGA. After removal of 5 bases from V and 5 bases from J, the junction contained 3 bases not matched to a gene. CDR3 length equals 15 residues. This CDR3 is CASSHLAGGTGELFF. CDR3 nucleotide sequence: TGTGCCAGCAGCCACCTAGCGGGGGGGACCGGGGAGCTGTTTTTT.